This TCR beta chain was recovered during a study of monozygotic twins with inflammatory bowel disease. Looked up from germline, CDR1 is KGHSH and CDR2 is LQKENI. There are 16 residues in the CDR3. Reanalyzing the 5' RACE reads, TCRdb keeps one entry per CDR3 protein, without DNA. The sample's table shows over 150,000 distinct CDR3 sequences. The source of this sequence is a human donor with ulcerative colitis or Crohn's disease, or a healthy co-twin of an affected twin (not recorded which). The V gene is TRBV18, the J gene TRBJ2-1; TCRdb lists TRBD2, though no DNA is available to test this call. What was sequenced was blood. The chain's CDR3 is CASSLSGTSGYNEQFF.